Listed below are T cell receptor beta chains from one sample, sequenced in a study of blood T cell repertoires in COVID-19. Profiling relied on immunoSEQ multiplex PCR, and the TCRdb table lists in-frame clones only, not all of them. The sample has roughly 80,000 clones; roughly 80% are singletons. What was sequenced was peripheral blood. The receptors derive from a woman aged 55-70 years with acute or convalescent COVID-19. The CDR3 runs from the conserved cysteine through the conserved F or W. A D gene is named only where the DNA matches it firmly. For some rows the clone size is stated as once, few or many, or as a class when expanded; others skip it.

j_call d_call v_call clone_size cdr3_nt cdr3_aa
TRBJ2-3 . TRBV7-9 . TGTGCCAGCCTGGGAGTTTGGGGGGACAGCCGCACAGATACGCAGTATTTT CASLGVWGDSRTDTQYF
TRBJ1-3 . TRBV7-8 few TGTGCCAGCAGCTTGGACACGGGCTCTGGAAACACCATATATTTT CASSLDTGSGNTIYF
TRBJ1-1 . TRBV7-2 . TGTGCCAGCAGCTCGGGTGTCAACACTGAAGCTTTCTTT CASSSGVNTEAFF
TRBJ1-1 . TRBV14 . TGTGCCAGCAGCCAAGTTGGGGGCAGCCACACTGAAGCTTTCTTT CASSQVGGSHTEAFF
TRBJ2-4 . TRBV6-5 . TGTGCCAGCACAGGGATAGCCAAAAACATTCAGTACTTC CASTGIAKNIQYF
TRBJ1-2 TRBD1 TRBV27 . TGTGCCAGCAGTAGGGACAGGGAAGATGGCTACACCTTC CASSRDREDGYTF
TRBJ2-2 . TRBV27 . TGTGCCAGCAGTTTACGGGGAGACGGGGAGCTGTTTTTT CASSLRGDGELFF
TRBJ2-7 TRBD1 TRBV5-4 . TGTGCCAGCAGCCCCGGAAGGACAGGGGGCCTCCACGAGCAGTACTTC CASSPGRTGGLHEQYF
TRBJ1-1 . TRBV19 . TGTGCCAGTACCAAACAGGGAAACACTGAAGCTTTCTTT CASTKQGNTEAFF
TRBJ1-5 . TRBV19 once TGTGCCAGTAGTCCATATAGGCAACAGGGTAACAATCAGCCCCAGCATTTT CASSPYRQQGNNQPQHF
TRBJ2-2 TRBD1 TRBV24-1 . TGTGCCACCAGTCCACGGACAGGGAACACCGGGGAGCTGTTTTTT CATSPRTGNTGELFF
TRBJ1-1 TRBD1 TRBV6-6 . TGTGCCAGCAGGGACAGGGGGCCGGTTACTGAAGCTTTCTTT CASRDRGPVTEAFF
TRBJ2-3 TRBD1 TRBV5-6 few TGTGCCAGCAGCTTGGTAAGGGCGGCAGGGGGCGATCCGGATACGCAGTATTTT CASSLVRAAGGDPDTQYF
TRBJ2-7 TRBD1 TRBV6-2/TRBV6-3 once TGTGCCAGCAGCCCTAGGGGACAGGGGGTCTACGAGCAGTACTTC CASSPRGQGVYEQYF
TRBJ2-2 . TRBV3-1/TRBV3-2 . TGTGCCAGCAGCCAAGATTTGACTATCACCGGGGAGCTGTTTTTT CASSQDLTITGELFF
TRBJ2-2 . TRBV7-3 . TGTGCCAGCAGCTTACAGGCGTCCACCGGGGAGCTGTTTTTT CASSLQASTGELFF
TRBJ2-5 . TRBV6-5 . TGTGCCAGCAGTCACGACAGAACCCGACAAGAGACCCAGTACTTC CASSHDRTRQETQYF
TRBJ1-1 . TRBV28 . TGTGCCAGCACAGGGGATATAGTGAACACTGAAGCTTTCTTT CASTGDIVNTEAFF
TRBJ2-1 . TRBV30 . TGTGCCTGGAGGCCCAGGGGTAATGAGCAGTTCTTC CAWRPRGNEQFF
TRBJ2-1 TRBD2 TRBV2 once TGTGCCAGCAGCGGGACTAGCGGGGGCGCCTACAATGAGCAGTTCTTC CASSGTSGGAYNEQFF
TRBJ2-5 . TRBV29-1 . TGCAGCGTTGAAGTGGGCAGGGGAGAGCGAGAGACCCAGTACTTC CSVEVGRGERETQYF
TRBJ1-2 . TRBV5-1 . TGCGCCAGCAGCTTGGTACAGAACCCACCCGGCTACACCTTC CASSLVQNPPGYTF
TRBJ1-1 TRBD1 TRBV5-1 . TGCGCCAGCAGCTTCGGGACAGGGGCGGTAGAAGCTTTCTTT CASSFGTGAVEAFF
TRBJ2-7 TRBD1 TRBV5-1 few TGCGCCAGCAACTCGGGACAGGGGGACTACGAGCAGTACTTC CASNSGQGDYEQYF
TRBJ1-2 TRBD1 TRBV9 . TGTGCCAGCAGCGTCTCCGGGACAGGGGATGGCTACACCTTC CASSVSGTGDGYTF
TRBJ1-4 . TRBV7-2 few TGTGCCAGCAGCTTAGGACAGATTGAAAAACTGTTTTTT CASSLGQIEKLFF
TRBJ1-4 TRBD1 TRBV6-5 . TGTGCCAGTGGGGACAGGGCTAGAACTAATGAAAAACTGTTTTTT CASGDRARTNEKLFF
TRBJ1-5 TRBD1 TRBV7-9 . TGTGCCAGCAGCTTGGGACAGTTGCTTCAGCCCCAGCATTTT CASSLGQLLQPQHF
TRBJ2-7 TRBD1 TRBV9 . TGTGCCAGCAGCGTCGCCGGGACAGGGCCCTACGAGCAGTACTTC CASSVAGTGPYEQYF
TRBJ1-1 TRBD1 TRBV5-1 once TGCGCCAGCAGCACACTACAGGGGGGGATCACTGAAGCTTTCTTT CASSTLQGGITEAFF
TRBJ2-2 . TRBV7-2 . TGTGCCAGCAGCGCGTACACCGGGGAGCTGTTTTTT CASSAYTGELFF
TRBJ1-2 . TRBV7-9 . TGTGCCAGCAGCTTAGGAAGGCGGGATGCTAACTATGGCTACACCTTC CASSLGRRDANYGYTF
TRBJ1-2 TRBD1 TRBV5-6 . TGTGCCAGCACCGGGACAGGGTATGGCTACACCTTC CASTGTGYGYTF
TRBJ1-2 TRBD1 TRBV27 . TGTGCCAGCAGTTTCAGGGACAGGGGGCGATATGGCTACACCTTC CASSFRDRGRYGYTF
TRBJ2-3 TRBD2 TRBV4-1 . TGCGCCAGCAGCCAAGGGTCCGGGGGGGCAGCGACAGATACGCAGTATTTT CASSQGSGGAATDTQYF
TRBJ1-5 . TRBV30 . TGTGCCTGGGCCGAAGGGGAATATAGCAATCAGCCCCAGCATTTT CAWAEGEYSNQPQHF
TRBJ2-5 . TRBV9 . TGTGCCAGCAGCCCCGTAGGAGTTTTCCAAGAGACCCAGTACTTC CASSPVGVFQETQYF
TRBJ2-3 . TRBV5-1 . TGCGCCAGCAGCTTGGTACAGGATAGGGGTACGCAGTATTTT CASSLVQDRGTQYF
TRBJ1-1 . TRBV12-3/TRBV12-4 . TGTGCCACCACTCTTACCCAAGTCACTGAAGCTTTCTTT CATTLTQVTEAFF
TRBJ1-5 TRBD1 TRBV6-5 . TGTGCCAGCAGGGACAGGGGATATAGCAATCAGCCCCAGCATTTT CASRDRGYSNQPQHF